The 3 T cell receptor beta chains below all came from one sample that was sequenced in a study of PD-L1 blockade in urothelial cancer. The method was immunoSEQ multiplex PCR; TCRdb's version includes in-frame clones alone and lacks a portion of them. The profile shows approximately 120,000 clones, 86% of them singletons. Specified time point: peripheral blood 6 weeks after treatment start. The sample consisted of PBMCs, taken around atezolizumab (anti-PD-L1) treatment. These receptors were taken from a man aged 45 to 65 with urothelial cancer.

This chain uses TRBV6-1 with TRBJ2-4, with D possibly TRBD1 on 6 matching bases. In germline, CDR1 is MNHNS, CDR2 SASEGT. Trimming shortened V by 11 bases and J by 8 bases, and 19 bases separated the two germline ends. This CDR3 region has 13 residues. CDR3 DNA: TGTGCCTCCCTGGTGACAGGCGGTGACATTCAGTACTTC. It specifies CASLVTGGDIQYF.

The rearrangement joins TRBV7-3 to TRBJ2-1; 11 nucleotides agree with TRBD2. Germline V gene lookup returns CDR1 SGHTA and CDR2 FQGTGA. After removal of 5 bases from V and 8 bases from J, the junction contained 11 bases not matched to a gene. This CDR3 region has 16 residues. CDR3 sequence reads: CASSTRLLAGVDEQFF. For the CDR3, the DNA is TGTGCCAGCAGCACCCGATTACTAGCGGGAGTGGATGAGCAGTTCTTC.

This clone was seen only once. The rearrangement uses TRBV27 and TRBJ2-2; TRBD1 matches at 10 bases. This CDR3 is built from 16 residues. Germline V gene lookup returns CDR1 MNHEY and CDR2 SMNVEV (reference sequence). Unmatched junction bases numbered 5, after V lost 6 bases and J lost 1 base. This CDR3 reads CASRRQGAWNTGELFF. CDR3 DNA sequence: TGTGCCAGCAGAAGACAGGGGGCTTGGAACACCGGGGAGCTGTTTTTT.